Shown below are 11 T cell receptor beta chains from a single sample sequenced in a study of T-cell reconstitution after alpha-beta-depleted transplantation in children. Construction of the TCRbeta library involved unique molecular identifiers. In TCRdb, the PCR reads were re-called with MiXCR into one record per CDR3 protein. The sample has about 610,000 distinct CDR3 sequences; about 11% are singletons. Specimen: PBMCs from the stem cell graft donor, collected from the stem cell graft. The receptor source for this set is a human donor who donated a stem cell graft to a child with acute myeloid leukemia.

In its sample, this clonotype was seen a few times. The chain recombines TRBV5-1 with TRBJ2-5; weak D call: TRBD2 (5 bases). V shed 4 bases and J shed 5 bases, with 18 bases lying between them. The CDR3 loop spans 15 amino acids. Germline V gene lookup returns CDR1 SGHRS and CDR2 YFSETQ. This chain's CDR3 is CASSHLADGGETQYF. The CDR3 coding sequence is TGCGCCAGCAGCCACCTAGCCGACGGCGGGGAGACCCAGTACTTC.

This clonotype turned up a few times. The chain combines TRBV30 with TRBJ1-2; 9 nucleotides line up with TRBD1. CDR1 is GTSNPN, CDR2 SVGIG, per germline (reference sequence). This CDR3 comprises 15 residues. Trimming cost V 8 bases and J 4 bases; bases outside gene matches: 14. CDR3 residues: CAILRRTGAIYGYTF. CDR3 DNA: TGTGCCATCCTGCGACGGACAGGGGCCATCTATGGCTACACCTTC.

In its sample, this clonotype was seen a few times. This chain joins TRBV3-1 and TRBJ2-7, with unresolved D. Between the trimmed V and J ends, which lost 5 bases and 2 bases, there was a span of 13 bases. This CDR3 is 14 amino acids long. Germline V gene lookup returns CDR1 LGHDT and CDR2 YNNKEL (reference sequence). The CDR3 reads CASSEALRTYEQYF. The CDR3 nucleotides are TGTGCCAGCAGCGAGGCACTACGAACCTACGAGCAGTACTTC.

This clonotype turned up a few times. The V gene is TRBV29-1, the J gene TRBJ2-1; 7 bases agree with TRBD1. Per the germline V gene, CDR1 is SQVTM and CDR2 is ANQGSEA. J was trimmed by 0 bases and V by 6 bases; bases with no gene match: 14. This CDR3 spans 17 amino acids. The chain's CDR3 is CSVAPSTGDSSYNEQFF. The DNA of the CDR3 is TGCAGCGTGGCACCTTCAACAGGGGACAGCTCCTACAATGAGCAGTTCTTC.

This chain links TRBV6-2 or TRBV6-3 with TRBJ2-2; 7 bases map to TRBD1. The CDR3 totals 17 residues. From germline, CDR1 is MNHEY and CDR2 SVGEGT. V gave up 4 bases and J gave up 2 bases; unmatched junction bases: 10. The CDR3 coding sequence is TGTGCCAGCAGTTCTCCTCAAGGGGGCCTAAACACCGGGGAGCTGTTTTTT. Translating gives CASSSPQGGLNTGELFF.

In its sample, this clonotype was seen many times. V usage is TRBV5-1 and J usage is TRBJ2-1; 7 nucleotides agree with TRBD2. Germline CDR1 SGHRS, CDR2 YFSETQ. J lost 3 bases, V lost 5 bases, and 2 bases had no gene match. The CDR3 is 13 amino acids. The CDR3 loop reads CASRRESYNEQFF. DNA of the CDR3: TGCGCCAGCAGGCGGGAGAGCTACAATGAGCAGTTCTTC.

The chain joins TRBV10-3 to TRBJ1-2, with no clear D. Germline V gene data show CDR1 as ENHRY and CDR2 as SYGVKD. The CDR3 extends over 13 amino acids. Trimming stripped 1 base from V and 8 bases from J, with 11 bases between. The CDR3, as DNA: TGTGCCATCAGTGAGTTTGCCGGCGTAGGCTACACCTTC. Protein: CAISEFAGVGYTF.

This clonotype appeared a few times. J is TRBJ1-2 and V is TRBV3-1; D remains unclear. The CDR3 extends over 12 amino acids. Germline CDR1 LGHDT, CDR2 YNNKEL (reference sequence). V was trimmed by 2 bases and J by 4 bases, leaving 5 bases between them. The CDR3 region is CASSQSSYGYTF. In DNA, the CDR3 is TGTGCCAGCAGCCAATCCTCCTATGGCTACACCTTC.

The J gene is TRBJ2-7, the V gene TRBV3-1; TRBD1 matches at 8 bases. The ends lost 3 bases at V and 6 bases at J; junction bases unmatched: 13. From germline, CDR1 is LGHDT and CDR2 YNNKEL (reference sequence). The CDR3 length is 16 residues. CDR3 in DNA: TGTGCCAGCAGCCATCCCGGGACAGGCGCGCCTGGCGAGCAGTACTTC. It is translated as CASSHPGTGAPGEQYF.

V and J are TRBV5-1 and TRBJ2-7, with 7 bases aligning to TRBD1. The junction had 7 bases not matched to a gene; V was cut back by 5 bases and J by 2 bases. CDR1 and CDR2 (germline): SGHRS, YFSETQ. CDR3 length: 14 residues. CDR3 in DNA: TGCGCCAGCAGACGAGACAGGGCCCCCTACGAGCAGTACTTC. Translation gives CASRRDRAPYEQYF.

This clonotype was counted at least ten times. V and J are TRBV5-1 and TRBJ2-1, with 7 bases that match TRBD1. V was pared by 4 bases and J by 5 bases, with 6 bases of the junction left unmatched. CDR1 is SGHRS, CDR2 YFSETQ, per germline. CDR3 size: 14 residues. CDR3 sequence reads: CASSTYTGDNEQFF. In DNA, the CDR3 is TGCGCCAGCAGCACTTACACAGGGGACAATGAGCAGTTCTTC.